This is a list of T cell receptor beta chains from one sample in a study of control samples from healthy donors and cancer patients. Generated by immunoSEQ multiplex PCR, the TCRdb table keeps only in-frame clones and is missing some. The data show more than 140,000 clones, roughly 89% seen once. The sequencing sample was made of blood. All receptors derive from a man aged 18 to 35 in good health. The CDR3 runs from the conserved cysteine through the conserved F or W. Each record gives: V gene, clone size, D gene, J gene, CDR3 DNA, CDR3 protein. A D gene is named only where the DNA matches it firmly. Some rows have no size entry. The others give once, few or many, or a class for an expanded clone.

V gene: TRBV5-1
clone size: -
D gene: -
J gene: TRBJ1-1
CDR3 DNA: TGCGCCAGCAGCTCCCAGTCGGCGAGCACTGAAGCTTTCTTT
CDR3 protein: CASSSQSASTEAFF

V gene: TRBV7-6
clone size: -
D gene: -
J gene: TRBJ1-1
CDR3 DNA: TGTGCCAGCAGCTTAGACTCACAAGTGAACACTGAAGCTTTCTTT
CDR3 protein: CASSLDSQVNTEAFF

V gene: TRBV10-3
clone size: -
D gene: -
J gene: TRBJ2-7
CDR3 DNA: TGTGCCATCAGTCCTCGGACAGAGAGCTACGAGCAGTACTTC
CDR3 protein: CAISPRTESYEQYF

V gene: TRBV2
clone size: -
D gene: -
J gene: TRBJ1-4
CDR3 DNA: TGTGCCAGCAAGGGCCAGGTATATGAAAAACTGTTTTTT
CDR3 protein: CASKGQVYEKLFF

V gene: TRBV7-3
clone size: -
D gene: -
J gene: TRBJ1-6
CDR3 DNA: TGTGCCAGCAGCTTAAACCCATATAATTCACCCCTCCACTTT
CDR3 protein: CASSLNPYNSPLHF

V gene: TRBV5-5
clone size: -
D gene: -
J gene: TRBJ2-7
CDR3 DNA: TGTGCCAGCAGCTTGGTAGCAGGAGTGCCCTACGAGCAGTACTTC
CDR3 protein: CASSLVAGVPYEQYF

V gene: TRBV3-1/TRBV3-2
clone size: -
D gene: -
J gene: TRBJ2-4
CDR3 DNA: TGTGCCAGCAGCCAGAGCGCAGGTTTGGTTCTTGCCAAAAACATTCAGTACTTC
CDR3 protein: CASSQSAGLVLAKNIQYF

V gene: TRBV5-1
clone size: -
D gene: -
J gene: TRBJ1-2
CDR3 DNA: TGCGCCAGCAGCTTGGATGTGGGAGAAGGCTACACCTTC
CDR3 protein: CASSLDVGEGYTF

V gene: TRBV10-3
clone size: -
D gene: TRBD2
J gene: TRBJ2-7
CDR3 DNA: TGTGCCATCAGCGTTCTCAGGGAGGGCTACGAGCAGTACTTC
CDR3 protein: CAISVLREGYEQYF

V gene: TRBV9
clone size: -
D gene: -
J gene: TRBJ2-1
CDR3 DNA: TGTGCCAGCAGCGGGAATGAGCAGTTCTTC
CDR3 protein: CASSGNEQFF

V gene: TRBV29-1
clone size: once
D gene: -
J gene: TRBJ2-1
CDR3 DNA: TGCAGCGTTGAGGCAGGGAAGGACGAGCAGTTCTTC
CDR3 protein: CSVEAGKDEQFF

V gene: TRBV7-6
clone size: -
D gene: -
J gene: TRBJ1-1
CDR3 DNA: TGTGCCAGCAGCCCACTAGGGGCGGAAGCTTTCTTT
CDR3 protein: CASSPLGAEAFF

V gene: TRBV6-5
clone size: -
D gene: -
J gene: TRBJ1-2
CDR3 DNA: TGTGCCAGCAGTTACTCGGGTGATGGCTACACCTTC
CDR3 protein: CASSYSGDGYTF

V gene: TRBV12-3/TRBV12-4
clone size: -
D gene: -
J gene: TRBJ1-5
CDR3 DNA: TGTGCCAGCAGTTTATCCGTGACGCCCCAGCATTTT
CDR3 protein: CASSLSVTPQHF

V gene: TRBV18
clone size: -
D gene: TRBD1
J gene: TRBJ1-2
CDR3 DNA: TGTGCCAGCTCAACATCGGGACAGCACTATGGCTACACCTTC
CDR3 protein: CASSTSGQHYGYTF

V gene: TRBV29-1
clone size: -
D gene: -
J gene: TRBJ2-2
CDR3 DNA: TGCAGCGTTGCGGAGACAGGGAACACCGGGGAGCTGTTTTTT
CDR3 protein: CSVAETGNTGELFF

V gene: TRBV27
clone size: -
D gene: TRBD1
J gene: TRBJ2-1
CDR3 DNA: TGTGCCAGCAGACGACAGGGGCCCGACAATGAGCAGTTCTTC
CDR3 protein: CASRRQGPDNEQFF

V gene: TRBV28
clone size: -
D gene: TRBD1
J gene: TRBJ1-1
CDR3 DNA: TGTGCCAGCAGTCCCGACAGGGAGAGGACCACTGAAGCTTTCTTT
CDR3 protein: CASSPDRERTTEAFF

V gene: TRBV10-1
clone size: -
D gene: TRBD1
J gene: TRBJ1-3
CDR3 DNA: TGCGCCAGCAGCCCAGGGGGAGAAGGAAACACCATATATTTT
CDR3 protein: CASSPGGEGNTIYF

V gene: TRBV12-3/TRBV12-4
clone size: -
D gene: -
J gene: TRBJ1-1
CDR3 DNA: TGTGCCAGCAGTTTGAAGGGGCGAGCTGAAGCTTTCTTT
CDR3 protein: CASSLKGRAEAFF

V gene: TRBV5-1
clone size: -
D gene: -
J gene: TRBJ2-7
CDR3 DNA: TGCGCCAGCAGGTTGACAGGAGTAGCCTACGAGCAGTACTTC
CDR3 protein: CASRLTGVAYEQYF

V gene: TRBV5-1
clone size: few
D gene: -
J gene: TRBJ2-7
CDR3 DNA: TGCGCCAGCAGCTTGAATTCCGCAAACTACGAGCAGTACTTC
CDR3 protein: CASSLNSANYEQYF

V gene: TRBV6-5
clone size: -
D gene: -
J gene: TRBJ2-1
CDR3 DNA: TGTGCCAGCAGGGCAATAGGGCTAGGGGACAATGAGCAGTTCTTC
CDR3 protein: CASRAIGLGDNEQFF

V gene: TRBV7-2
clone size: -
D gene: -
J gene: TRBJ1-6
CDR3 DNA: TGTGCCAGCAGCCAACAGGGTACTTCACCCCTCCACTTT
CDR3 protein: CASSQQGTSPLHF

V gene: TRBV5-1
clone size: -
D gene: -
J gene: TRBJ2-2
CDR3 DNA: TGCGCCAGCAGCTCGGCATGGGGGGACAACACCGGGGAGCTGTTTTTT
CDR3 protein: CASSSAWGDNTGELFF

V gene: TRBV5-6
clone size: -
D gene: -
J gene: TRBJ1-2
CDR3 DNA: TGTGCCAGCAGCAGAACCGGGCGTGCGGGTTCTGGCTACACCTTC
CDR3 protein: CASSRTGRAGSGYTF

V gene: TRBV28
clone size: -
D gene: TRBD1
J gene: TRBJ1-2
CDR3 DNA: TGTGCCAGCAGTTTTCAGGGGGCCGGCTATGGCTACACCTTC
CDR3 protein: CASSFQGAGYGYTF

V gene: TRBV18
clone size: once
D gene: -
J gene: TRBJ1-4
CDR3 DNA: TGTGCCAGCTCACCTGAGATTACAACTAATGAAAAACTGTTTTTT
CDR3 protein: CASSPEITTNEKLFF

V gene: TRBV4-2
clone size: -
D gene: -
J gene: TRBJ1-3
CDR3 DNA: TGTGCCAGCAGCCAAGAGATCTGGGCCGGGCCTGGAAACACCATATATTTT
CDR3 protein: CASSQEIWAGPGNTIYF

V gene: TRBV19
clone size: -
D gene: -
J gene: TRBJ1-3
CDR3 DNA: TGTGCCAGTGCGCCTGACCGTTCCTCTGGAAACACCATATATTTT
CDR3 protein: CASAPDRSSGNTIYF

V gene: TRBV5-6
clone size: -
D gene: TRBD2
J gene: TRBJ2-7
CDR3 DNA: TGTGCCAGCAGCTCGCCCTGGTGGGGGGGGGTCTACGAGCAGTACTTC
CDR3 protein: CASSSPWWGGVYEQYF

V gene: TRBV2
clone size: -
D gene: -
J gene: TRBJ2-7
CDR3 DNA: TGTGCCAGCAGTGAAGAGGGGAGTAACGGCTACGAGCAGTACTTC
CDR3 protein: CASSEEGSNGYEQYF

V gene: TRBV5-1
clone size: -
D gene: TRBD1
J gene: TRBJ2-1
CDR3 DNA: TGCGCCAGCAGCTTTGGACAGGGGTTTGATGAGCAGTTCTTC
CDR3 protein: CASSFGQGFDEQFF

V gene: TRBV19
clone size: -
D gene: -
J gene: TRBJ2-7
CDR3 DNA: TGTGCCAGTAGTATCTCCAAGGAACGCGAGCAGTACTTC
CDR3 protein: CASSISKEREQYF

V gene: TRBV30
clone size: -
D gene: -
J gene: TRBJ1-6
CDR3 DNA: TGTGCTGAGGGGCGGTCACCCCTCCACTTT
CDR3 protein: CAEGRSPLHF

V gene: TRBV11-1
clone size: -
D gene: TRBD1
J gene: TRBJ2-7
CDR3 DNA: TGTGCCAGCAGCACCAAGACAGGGTGGAACGAGCAGTACTTC
CDR3 protein: CASSTKTGWNEQYF

V gene: TRBV5-1
clone size: -
D gene: -
J gene: TRBJ2-3
CDR3 DNA: TGCGCCAGCAGCTTGGTTGGCACAGATACGCAGTATTTT
CDR3 protein: CASSLVGTDTQYF

V gene: TRBV5-1
clone size: -
D gene: -
J gene: TRBJ1-3
CDR3 DNA: TGCGCCAGCAGCATAGGGGACACGGGAAACACCATATATTTT
CDR3 protein: CASSIGDTGNTIYF

V gene: TRBV25-1
clone size: -
D gene: -
J gene: TRBJ2-5
CDR3 DNA: TGTGCCAGCAGTACTAATAGGGGGGGACCCCAAGAGACCCAGTACTTC
CDR3 protein: CASSTNRGGPQETQYF

V gene: TRBV6-5
clone size: once
D gene: -
J gene: TRBJ1-5
CDR3 DNA: TGTGCCAGCAGATCGAAGAAGGCTCAGCCCCAGCATTTT
CDR3 protein: CASRSKKAQPQHF

V gene: TRBV3-1/TRBV3-2
clone size: -
D gene: -
J gene: TRBJ1-2
CDR3 DNA: TGTGCCAGCAGCCCCTCTGGAGGCGGCAGCTATGGCTACACCTTC
CDR3 protein: CASSPSGGGSYGYTF

V gene: TRBV3-1/TRBV3-2
clone size: -
D gene: TRBD2
J gene: TRBJ2-3
CDR3 DNA: TGTGCCAGCAGCCAAGGAATAGGACTAGCGAAGACAGATACGCAGTATTTT
CDR3 protein: CASSQGIGLAKTDTQYF

V gene: TRBV6-2/TRBV6-3
clone size: -
D gene: TRBD1
J gene: TRBJ2-7
CDR3 DNA: TGTGCCAGCAGTAGGGGGGACAGGGGGACCTACGAGCAGTACTTC
CDR3 protein: CASSRGDRGTYEQYF

V gene: TRBV13
clone size: once
D gene: -
J gene: TRBJ2-3
CDR3 DNA: TGTGCCAGCAGCTTAGGCCTTTTAAGGGGACCCACAGATACGCAGTATTTT
CDR3 protein: CASSLGLLRGPTDTQYF

V gene: TRBV4-2
clone size: -
D gene: TRBD1
J gene: TRBJ2-5
CDR3 DNA: TGTGCCAGCAGCCAGGCACAGGGGCGGGAGACCCAGTACTTC
CDR3 protein: CASSQAQGRETQYF

V gene: TRBV5-1
clone size: -
D gene: -
J gene: TRBJ2-3
CDR3 DNA: TGCGCCAGCAGCCCGGCTGGGGCCTCACCTCATACGCAGTATTTT
CDR3 protein: CASSPAGASPHTQYF

V gene: TRBV5-1
clone size: -
D gene: -
J gene: TRBJ2-7
CDR3 DNA: TGCGCCAGCAGCTTGAGTACAGGGAAGGACGAGCAGTACTTC
CDR3 protein: CASSLSTGKDEQYF